A selection of T cell receptor beta chains follows, all from one sample in a study of blood T cell repertoires in COVID-19. Sequencing used immunoSEQ multiplex PCR; TCRdb keeps in-frame clones, though not all of them. Of about 98,000 clones listed, 75% to 85% are singletons. Sequencing input: peripheral blood. These receptors came from a man in his 60s with acute or convalescent COVID-19. The conserved cysteine and the conserved F or W are not part of the CDR3 here. A clone size is listed for some rows: how often the clone was seen (once, few, many), or a class if it is expanded.

V	size	J	CDR3
TRBV6-6	few	TRBJ2-7	ASSYPHGQAREQY
TRBV9	-	TRBJ2-1	ASSDGLAVYNEQF
TRBV7-2	-	TRBJ1-3	ASSLSGFSGNTIY
TRBV9	-	TRBJ1-6	ASSVQGDNSPLH
TRBV7-8	-	TRBJ1-4	ASSLTGGQNEKLF
TRBV3-1/TRBV3-2	-	TRBJ1-1	ASSQGTTRTEAF
TRBV7-2	-	TRBJ2-7	ASIPTGGAYEQY
TRBV3-1/TRBV3-2	-	TRBJ2-3	ASSHTGASTDTQY
TRBV19	-	TRBJ1-1	ASSIGTVNEAF
TRBV25-1	-	TRBJ2-3	ASSEYGPGQTDTQY
TRBV19	-	TRBJ2-3	ASSHGGGLSDIPDTQY
TRBV7-2	-	TRBJ1-2	ASRGGGTAYGYT
TRBV6-2/TRBV6-3	-	TRBJ2-1	ASTPGGSTYNEQF
TRBV12-5	-	TRBJ1-4	ASAGRQGTNEKLF
TRBV30	-	TRBJ2-2	AWSGDRNTGELF
TRBV19	-	TRBJ2-1	ATTRGGSGMAGEQF
TRBV5-6	-	TRBJ2-3	ASSSLSDTQY
TRBV5-4	-	TRBJ1-1	ASRMRGSTEAF
TRBV4-1	-	TRBJ1-1	ASSQGRQVRGENTEAF
TRBV7-7	-	TRBJ2-3	ASSRTSGGAFTDTQY
TRBV11-3	many	TRBJ1-1	ASSLPDREPTEAF
TRBV6-2/TRBV6-3	-	TRBJ2-5	ASSPVTAGETQY
TRBV5-6	-	TRBJ1-1	ASSLATGSYTEAF
TRBV27	-	TRBJ1-6	ASSLGAGSYNSPLH
TRBV18	-	TRBJ2-3	ASSPTGGAGSTQY
TRBV11-2	-	TRBJ2-1	ASSLDSSSVYNEQF
TRBV29-1	-	TRBJ2-3	SVRDIPRDTDTQY